The 10 T cell receptor beta chains in this list originate from one sample, sequenced in a study of T-cell memory formation after mild COVID-19. TCRdb passed the 5' RACE reads through MiXCR, listing each CDR3 protein once. The table includes some 300,000 distinct CDR3 sequences, under 25% detected once. The source material was PBMCs or a T cell subset sorted from them (not recorded which). Source of these receptors: a man aged 18 to 30 who had mild COVID-19 (a few samples of this study predate the infection). Cell type and time point are not known.

The V and J genes are TRBV6-2 or TRBV6-3 and TRBJ2-1; D not resolved. Germline V gene lookup returns CDR1 MNHEY and CDR2 SVGEGT. Trimming shortened V by 2 bases and J by 6 bases, and 8 bases separated the two germline ends. The CDR3 sequence is 13 residues long. The CDR3 DNA reads TGTGCCAGCAGTTACGTAGCTCCCAATGAGCAGTTCTTC. Translating it yields CASSYVAPNEQFF.

This clonotype showed up just a few times. This CDR3 reads CASSFRGRGDTQYF. The CDR3 DNA is TGCGCCAGCAGCTTCCGGGGGCGGGGAGATACGCAGTATTTT. The chain links TRBV5-1 to TRBJ2-3; the D call may be TRBD1 or TRBD2 (6 bases each). Germline-derived CDR1 and CDR2 are SGHRS and YFSETQ. V lost 2 bases, J lost 5 bases, and 12 bases lay in between. The CDR3 is made up of 14 amino acids.

V gene TRBV29-1 combines with J gene TRBJ2-6; the D gene is possibly TRBD1 (6 bases). The CDR3 consists of 14 residues. V was pared by 4 bases and J by 1 base, with 8 bases between. CDR1 is SQVTM and CDR2 is ANQGSEA in the germline V gene. CDR3 residues: CSVGQESGANVLTF. In DNA form, the CDR3 reads TGCAGCGTTGGACAGGAATCTGGGGCCAACGTCCTGACTTTC. Full variable domain (outside the CDR3, taken from reference TRBV29-1 and TRBJ2-6): SAVISQKPSRDICQRGTSLTIQCQVDSQVTMMFWYRQQPGQSLTLIATANQGSEATYESGFVIDKFPISRPNLTFSTLTVSNMSPEDSSIYLCSVGQESGANVLTFGAGSRLTVL.

This rearrangement joins TRBV12-3 or TRBV12-4 to TRBJ2-5, with 8 bases fitting TRBD2. V lost 4 bases and J lost 3; bases outside the gene matches: 4. This CDR3 has 14 amino acids. The CDR3 sequence: CASSYSGVKETQYF. The CDR3 coding sequence is TGTGCCAGCAGTTATAGCGGGGTCAAAGAGACCCAGTACTTC.

V gene TRBV28 combines with J gene TRBJ1-1; D remains ambiguous. CDR3 length: 13 residues. Germline V gene lookup returns CDR1 MDHEN and CDR2 SYDVKM. V was shortened by 11 bases and J by 3 bases, with 16 bases between the two germline ends. The CDR3 DNA is TGTGCCCTCGGCGGTGGGATGGACACTGAAGCTTTCTTT. It yields the protein CALGGGMDTEAFF. Combining the CDR3 with reference TRBV28 and TRBJ1-1 gives the whole variable domain DVKVTQSSRYLVKRTGEKVFLECVQDMDHENMFWYRQDPGLGLRLIYFSYDVKMKEKGDIPEGYSVSREKKERFSLILESASTNQTSMYLCALGGGMDTEAFFGQGTRLTVV.

This clonotype was detected a few times. The J gene is TRBJ1-1, the V gene TRBV7-6, with 7 bases that match TRBD1. Trimming took 1 base from V and 5 from J; bases not matched to a gene: 10. The length of the CDR3 is 16 residues. The germline V gene encodes CDR1 SGHVS and CDR2 FNYEAQ. Here the CDR3 DNA reads TGTGCCAGCAGCTTAGGGGCGGGGACAGCCGTGACTGAAGCTTTCTTT. Residues: CASSLGAGTAVTEAFF.

This clonotype came up a few times. The genes are TRBV7-2 and TRBJ1-2, with 7 bases that match TRBD1. The V gene's germline CDR1 is SGHTA and CDR2 FQGNSA. There are 13 residues in the CDR3. J gave up 8 bases and V 8 bases, and 11 bases lay outside the gene matches. This CDR3 is CASAFQGGDGYTF. For the CDR3, the DNA is TGTGCCAGCGCATTTCAGGGGGGCGACGGCTACACCTTC.

The chain has TRBV3-1 and TRBJ1-6; D may be TRBD1 (5 bases). The CDR3 consists of 15 residues. V lost 1 base and J lost 7, with 11 bases in between. Per the germline V gene, CDR1 is LGHDT and CDR2 is YNNKEL (reference sequence). The CDR3 bases are TGTGCCAGCAGCCAAGTGGTGGGGGGGAATTCACCCCTCCACTTT. Its translation: CASSQVVGGNSPLHF. Filled out from reference TRBV3-1 and TRBJ1-6, the complete variable domain reads DTAVSQTPKYLVTQMGNDKSIKCEQNLGHDTMYWYKQDSKKFLKIMFSYNNKELIINETVPNRFSPKSPDKAHLNLHINSLELGDSAVYFCASSQVVGGNSPLHFGNGTRLTVT.

V usage is TRBV7-9 and J usage is TRBJ1-4; 8 nucleotides line up with TRBD1. Trimming at V came to 8 bases and at J to 7 bases, leaving 12 bases not matched to a gene. This CDR3 comprises 15 residues. CDR1 SEHNR and CDR2 FQNEAQ come from the germline V gene (reference sequence). CDR3 loop: CASDRGQGLGEKLFF. Here the CDR3 DNA reads TGTGCCAGCGACAGGGGCCAGGGGTTAGGTGAAAAACTGTTTTTT.

This chain connects TRBV5-1 to TRBJ2-3; D remains ambiguous. This CDR3 has 15 residues. V lost 2 bases and J 0 bases, leaving 10 bases between the germline ends. Germline V gene sequence: CDR1 SGHRS, CDR2 YFSETQ. The CDR3 spells CASSFGRSSTDTQYF. For the CDR3, the DNA is TGCGCCAGCAGCTTCGGCAGGTCTAGCACAGATACGCAGTATTTT. The full variable domain, completed using reference TRBV5-1 and TRBJ2-3, is KAGVTQTPRYLIKTRGQQVTLSCSPISGHRSVSWYQQTPGQGLQFLFEYFSETQRNKGNFPGRFSGRQFSNSRSEMNVSTLELGDSALYLCASSFGRSSTDTQYFGPGTRLTVL.